These 15 T cell receptor beta chains share one sample of origin, sequenced in a study of blood T cell repertoires in COVID-19. TCRdb's copy holds only in-frame clones and misses some; the assay was immunoSEQ multiplex PCR. The table records approximately 180,000 clones, around 90% of them present only once. Sequencing was carried out using peripheral blood. The receptors shown here come from a woman in her fifties or sixties with acute or convalescent COVID-19.

The chain couples TRBV2 to TRBJ2-7; 8 nucleotides match TRBD1. V trimming: 9 bases; J trimming: 2 bases; junction bases outside the gene matches: 12. This CDR3 has 15 residues. Germline assignment: CDR1 SNHLY and CDR2 FYNNEI. For the CDR3, the DNA is TGTGCCAGTAAACCTATGGGACAGGCCCCCTACGAGCAGTACTTC. Translation: CASKPMGQAPYEQYF. The full variable domain, rest sourced from reference TRBV2 and TRBJ2-7, is EPEVTQTPSHQVTQMGQEVILRCVPISNHLYFYWYRQILGQKVEFLVSFYNNEISEKSEIFDDQFSVERPDGSNFTLKIRSTKLEDSAMYFCASKPMGQAPYEQYFGPGTRLTVT.

The V and J genes are TRBV30 and TRBJ1-2; 9 nucleotides agree with TRBD1. The germline V gene encodes CDR1 GTSNPN and CDR2 SVGIG (reference sequence). The CDR3 has 16 amino acids. J lost 4 bases, V lost 3 bases, and 12 bases had no gene match. In DNA form, the CDR3 reads TGTGCCTGGAGCCTAACATTACAGGGGGCGGGCTATGGCTACACCTTC. Encoded protein: CAWSLTLQGAGYGYTF.

This clone occurred once. The chain is built from TRBV19 and TRBJ2-1, with 7 bases matching TRBD1. CDR3 length equals 15 residues. V trimming: 4 bases; J trimming: 8 bases; junction bases outside the gene matches: 11. From germline, CDR1 is LNHDA and CDR2 SQIVND (reference sequence). DNA of the CDR3: TGTGCCAGTAGTACTACCGGGACAGCGATAGATGAGCAGTTCTTC. The encoded protein is CASSTTGTAIDEQFF.

This clone was picked up one time. This same CDR3 is encoded by further DNA sequences in the sample. The rearrangement uses TRBV19 and TRBJ1-6; 7 bases map to TRBD1. V dropped 4 bases and J dropped 8; count of bases not matched to a gene: 2. From germline, CDR1 is LNHDA and CDR2 SQIVND (reference sequence). This CDR3 contains 13 residues. In nucleotides, the CDR3 is TGTGCCAGTAGTAGACAGGGAGATTCACCCCTCCACTTT. Translation gives CASSRQGDSPLHF. Complete variable domain (other parts from reference TRBV19 and TRBJ1-6): DGGITQSPKYLFRKEGQNVTLSCEQNLNHDAMYWYRQDPGQGLRLIYYSQIVNDFQKGDIAEGYSVSREKKESFPLTVTSAQKNPTAFYLCASSRQGDSPLHFGNGTRLTVT.

The chain combines TRBV7-6 with TRBJ1-1; 7 bases match TRBD1. Germline CDR1 reads SGHVS; CDR2 reads FNYEAQ. The CDR3 runs to 13 residues. V lost 0 bases, J lost 7 bases, and 2 bases stayed unmatched. CDR3 residues: CASSLAGTVEAFF. The CDR3 coding sequence is TGTGCCAGCAGCTTAGCGGGGACAGTTGAAGCTTTCTTT.

J is TRBJ1-2 and V is TRBV6-4, with 8 bases aligning to TRBD1. Germline CDR1 is MRHNA and CDR2 is SNTAGT. The CDR3 totals 14 residues. V was pared by 3 bases and J by 8 bases, with 8 bases of the junction left unmatched. CDR3: CASSEQGAQSGYTF. The CDR3 DNA is TGTGCCAGCAGTGAGCAGGGGGCTCAATCGGGCTACACCTTC.

The V gene is TRBV12-3 or TRBV12-4, the J gene TRBJ1-1; D ambiguous. The CDR3 totals 13 residues. Trimming removed 3 bases from V and 2 bases from J, with 7 bases in between. The CDR3 region has the DNA TGTGCCAGCAGTTTCTACAGAAACACTGAAGCTTTCTTT. The encoded protein is CASSFYRNTEAFF.

The chain has TRBV6-2 or TRBV6-3 and TRBJ1-3, with 7 bases matching TRBD1. The V and J ends lost 6 bases and 2 bases, in that order; junction bases with no gene match: 4. The CDR3 extends over 14 amino acids. Germline V lookup: CDR1 MNHEY, CDR2 SVGEGT. The DNA of the CDR3 is TGTGCCAGCAGCCCCGGGACAGCTGGAAACACCATATATTTT. As protein: CASSPGTAGNTIYF.

This clone came up a few times. This chain links TRBV11-2 with TRBJ1-1, with a possible D match to TRBD1 (5 bases). The germline V gene encodes CDR1 SGHAT and CDR2 FQNNGV. The V end was cut by 3 bases, the J end by 10 bases, with 15 bases between. The CDR3 spans 13 residues. The CDR3, as DNA: TGTGCCAGCAGCTTCCAAGGCGGGGGGAGAGCTTTCTTT. Encoded protein: CASSFQGGGRAFF.

V is TRBV19 and J is TRBJ2-3, with 7 bases lining up with TRBD2. Germline CDR1 reads LNHDA; CDR2 reads SQIVND (reference sequence). Germline trimming cut 6 bases from V and 1 base from J; bases unmatched to any gene: 4. CDR3 length equals 14 residues. The CDR3 DNA reads as TGTGCCAGTAGGAACCGGGGGGGCACAGATACGCAGTATTTT. This translates into CASRNRGGTDTQYF.

This clone was counted between two and nine times. The chain links TRBV5-1 to TRBJ1-6; weak D call: TRBD1 (6 bases). Trimming cost V 3 bases and J 9 bases, with 16 bases left between them. The CDR3 has 15 amino acids. Germline CDR1 reads SGHRS; CDR2 reads YFSETQ. CDR3 sequence: CASSSGEGFRSPLHF. The DNA of the CDR3 is TGCGCCAGCAGCTCAGGGGAGGGTTTTCGTTCACCCCTCCACTTT.

This rearrangement joins TRBV9 to TRBJ1-2; maybe TRBD1 (5 bases). Germline lookup yields CDR1 SGDLS and CDR2 YYNGEE. This CDR3 region has 15 residues. Between the trimmed V and J ends, which lost 4 bases and 3 bases, there was a span of 16 bases. CDR3 amino acids: CASSIDISGDYGYTF. CDR3 DNA: TGTGCCAGCAGCATCGATATATCGGGGGACTATGGCTACACCTTC.

The V call is TRBV27, the J call TRBJ2-7, with D maybe TRBD1 (7 bases). The V gene's germline CDR1 is MNHEY and CDR2 SMNVEV (reference sequence). CDR3 length equals 15 residues. V lost 2 bases and J lost 7, with 18 bases in between. The CDR3 DNA sequence: TGTGCCAGCAGTTTAGCCGATTCAGGGGGGCGAGAGCAGTACTTC. Translation gives CASSLADSGGREQYF.

V and J are TRBV18 and TRBJ2-1; D remains ambiguous. V was clipped by 6 bases and J by 7 bases, with 10 bases between them. CDR3 length equals 12 residues. Germline CDR1 KGHSH, CDR2 LQKENI. CDR3 nucleotide sequence: TGTGCCAGCTCGCGGAGTGGAAATGAGCAGTTCTTC. This gives the protein CASSRSGNEQFF.

The chain combines TRBV7-2 with TRBJ1-3; no clear D. Germline CDR1 reads SGHTA; CDR2 reads FQGNSA. The germline V and J ends were trimmed by 1 base and 0 bases, with 13 bases remaining between them. This CDR3 comprises 17 residues. The DNA of the CDR3 is TGTGCCAGCAGCTTAGTATGGGGAGGAAGCTCTGGAAACACCATATATTTT. Encoded protein: CASSLVWGGSSGNTIYF.